One and the same sample provided the 32 T cell receptor beta chains below, sequenced in a study of T cells in women clearing cervical HPV infection. TCRdb keeps only in-frame clones here, not all; method: immunoSEQ multiplex PCR. The sample's table shows around 39,000 clones. Sequencing used blood buffy coat. Receptor source: a woman aged 18-69 years with a cervical HPV16 infection that either progressed to CIN3+ or cleared (not recorded which).

With regard to this clone: The read falls 3 residues short of the CDR3 end, and the missing part is taken from the germline J gene. The chain has TRBV30 and TRBJ2-2; D is perhaps TRBD2 (6 bases). This CDR3 is built from 15 residues. Germline loops: CDR1 GTSNPN, CDR2 SVGIG (reference sequence). The CDR3 sequence is CAWSPTGTLNSPLFF. The CDR3 DNA, read in part, is TGTGCCTGGAGTCCCACCGGGACTCTGAATTCACCG. The entire variable domain, with the rest obtained from reference TRBV30 and TRBJ2-2, is as follows: SQTIHQWPATLVQPVGSPLSLECTVEGTSNPNLYWYRQAAGRGLQLLFYSVGIGQISSEVPQNLSASRPQDRQFILSSKKLLLSDSGFYLCAWSPTGTLNSPLFFGEGSRLTVL.

About this clone: The read gets to within 3 residues of the CDR3 end, and the germline J gene fills in the rest. The gene calls are TRBV20-1 and TRBJ2-7, with 8 bases that match TRBD1. The J segment lost 0 bases and the V segment lost 6 bases, leaving 10 bases of the junction unmatched. Germline CDR1 reads DFQATT; CDR2 reads SNEGSKA (reference sequence). The CDR3 sequence is 15 residues long. CDR3 sequence: CSATPQGGSSYEQYF. The covered CDR3 bases are TGCAGTGCGACGCCACAGGGGGGAAGCTCCTACGAG.

With regard to this clone: The junction and the germline gene differ at one end; a read error may be behind it. The DNA ends 3 residues before the CDR3 does, and the rest of the CDR3 is filled in from the germline J gene. The identical CDR3 is also encoded by other nucleotide sequences in the sample. The chain is built from TRBV18 and TRBJ1-3, with D possibly matching TRBD1 (5 bases). This CDR3 has 15 amino acids. CDR1 and CDR2 from the germline V gene are KGHSH and LQKENI. The CDR3 is CASSPREGEGNTIYF. CDR3 DNA (partial): TGTGCCAGCTCACCACGAGAAGGGGAAGGAAACACA.

Regarding this clone: The missing CDR3 end, 3 residues past where the read stops, is filled in from the germline J gene. This chain uses TRBV7-3 with TRBJ2-5; TRBD2 matches at 7 bases. Germline trimming cut 8 bases from V and 5 bases from J; bases unmatched to any gene: 8. Germline lookup yields CDR1 SGHTA and CDR2 FQGTGA. This CDR3 comprises 13 residues. The CDR3 reads CASSSRERETQYF. CDR3 DNA (partial): TGTGCCAGCTCCTCGCGGGAGCGGGAGACC.

Points on this clone: From the germline J gene comes the end of the CDR3, since the read stops 3 residues before it. The chain uses TRBV20-1 and TRBJ2-7; possibly TRBD2 for D (6 bases). V shed 5 bases and J shed 4 bases, with 15 bases lying between them. Germline V lookup: CDR1 DFQATT, CDR2 SNEGSKA (reference sequence). This CDR3 region has 13 residues. CDR3 DNA (partial): TGCAGTGCTGGGAGGAGCGGGTTTTACGAG. Protein: CSAGRSGFYE. The full-length CDR3 reads as CSAGRSGFYEQYF.

For this clone: The sequenced fragment ends 3 residues before the CDR3 boundary, so the rest is inferred from the germline J gene. The chain combines TRBV12-3 or TRBV12-4 with TRBJ1-2; D remains ambiguous. There are 15 residues in the CDR3. The V end lost 2 bases, the J end lost 5 bases, and 15 bases lay between the germline ends. The part of the CDR3 DNA that was read is TGTGCCAGCAGTTTAAGGGTAGTGGAACTTTATGGC. It specifies CASSLRVVELYG. The entire CDR3 is CASSLRVVELYGYTF.

Of note for this clone: The read stops 3 residues short of the end of the CDR3; the missing end is completed from the germline J gene. The chain recombines TRBV7-9 with TRBJ1-4; 8 bases map to TRBD1. Germline values: CDR1 SEHNR, CDR2 FQNEAQ (reference sequence). This CDR3 has 15 residues. After removal of 5 bases from V and 7 bases from J, the junction contained 9 bases not matched to a gene. CDR3 sequence: CASSLTTDRGEKLFF. CDR3 bases read: TGTGCCAGCAGCCTCACAACCGACAGGGGTGAAAAA.

For this clone: The CDR3 end falls 3 residues outside the read, so it is completed with the germline J gene. V and J are TRBV5-5 and TRBJ2-7; the match to TRBD1 covers 9 bases. V lost 8 bases, J lost 0 bases, and 3 bases stayed unmatched. The CDR3 runs to 13 residues. Looked up from germline, CDR1 is SGHKS and CDR2 is YYEKEE (reference sequence). The sequenced CDR3 bases are TGTGCCAGTGGACAGGGGAGCTCCTACGAG. The encoded protein is CASGQGSSYE. The CDR3 in full is CASGQGSSYEQYF. The full variable domain, with the rest looked up from reference TRBV5-5 and TRBJ2-7, is DAGVTQSPTHLIKTRGQQVTLRCSPISGHKSVSWYQQVLGQGPQFIFQYYEKEERGRGNFPDRFSARQFPNYSSELNVNALLLGDSALYLCASGQGSSYEQYFGPGTRLTVT.

For this clone: The CDR3 end lies 3 residues beyond the end of the read and is filled in from the germline J gene. The V call is TRBV2, the J call TRBJ1-2, with D perhaps TRBD1 (5 bases). Germline CDR1 is SNHLY and CDR2 is FYNNEI. This CDR3 is 13 amino acids long. The CDR3 loop reads CASSDSRVGGYTF. CDR3 DNA, as far as it was read: TGTGCCAGCAGTGACTCCAGGGTAGGAGGC. The whole variable domain, remainder taken from reference TRBV2 and TRBJ1-2, is EPEVTQTPSHQVTQMGQEVILRCVPISNHLYFYWYRQILGQKVEFLVSFYNNEISEKSEIFDDQFSVERPDGSNFTLKIRSTKLEDSAMYFCASSDSRVGGYTFGSGTRLTVV.

About this clone itself: The read gets to within 3 residues of the CDR3 end, and the germline J gene fills in the rest. The rearrangement links TRBV4-2 to TRBJ1-1; 7 positions agree with TRBD1. The CDR3 extends over 18 amino acids. The germline CDR1 and CDR2 sequences are LGHNA and YNFKEQ. V dropped 3 bases and J dropped 0; count of bases not matched to a gene: 13. CDR3 residues: CASSQHVQGGAMNTEAFF. The covered CDR3 bases are TGTGCCAGCAGCCAGCACGTCCAGGGGGGCGCTATGAACACTGAA.

With respect to this clone: The read ends 3 residues early relative to the CDR3; the germline J gene fills the gap. This rearrangement joins TRBV7-9 to TRBJ2-7, with TRBD1 matching 9 bases. Trimming at V came to 6 bases and at J to 3 bases, leaving 6 bases not matched to a gene. The CDR3 spans 14 residues. Germline lookup yields CDR1 SEHNR and CDR2 FQNEAQ (reference sequence). The sequenced part of the CDR3 DNA is TGTGCCAGCAGTTGGGACAGGGAGGTCTACGAG. The encoded protein is CASSWDREVYE. The whole CDR3 reads CASSWDREVYEQYF.

Comment on this clone: The read gets to within 3 residues of the CDR3 end, and the germline J gene fills in the rest. The J gene is TRBJ2-3, the V gene TRBV2; D may be TRBD2 (5 bases). Germline V gene lookup returns CDR1 SNHLY and CDR2 FYNNEI. V was trimmed by 4 bases and J by 5 bases, leaving 7 bases between them. The CDR3 covers 12 residues. CDR3 sequence: CASSGTLDTQYF. CDR3 DNA, as far as it was read: TGTGCCAGCAGTGGGACTCTAGATACG.

A note on this clone: The CDR3 end lies 3 residues beyond the end of the read and is filled in from the germline J gene. The chain couples TRBV4-2 to TRBJ2-7; 7 bases align to TRBD1. This CDR3 comprises 18 residues. Trimming removed 0 bases from V and 4 bases from J; junction bases left unmatched: 15. Germline V lookup: CDR1 LGHNA, CDR2 YNFKEQ. The CDR3: CASSQDRYRGSSHYEQYF. The CDR3 DNA, read in part, is TGTGCCAGCAGCCAAGACCGCTACAGGGGTTCGTCACATTACGAG.

A note on this clone: The read comes to an end 3 residues before the CDR3 does, leaving the germline J gene to fill in the end. The V gene is TRBV20-1, the J gene TRBJ2-2; D is perhaps TRBD1 (7 bases). Trimming cost V 6 bases and J 4 bases, with 15 bases left between them. The CDR3 is made up of 14 amino acids. In germline, CDR1 is DFQATT, CDR2 SNEGSKA (reference sequence). The covered CDR3 bases are TGCAGTGCACAGTCAGGGGGACTCACCGGGGAG. This gives the protein CSAQSGGLTGE. The whole CDR3 reads CSAQSGGLTGELFF.

Concerning this clone: Read coverage stops 3 residues before the CDR3 terminus; the germline J gene supplies the remainder. V is TRBV10-3 and J is TRBJ1-5; 7 bases map to TRBD1. The ends lost 5 bases at V and 0 bases at J; junction bases unmatched: 7. This CDR3 spans 16 amino acids. Germline V lookup: CDR1 ENHRY, CDR2 SYGVKD. The CDR3 sequence is CAISSSGTDSNQPQHF. The DNA read from the CDR3 is TGTGCCATCAGTTCCTCCGGGACAGATAGCAATCAGCCC.

The sequenced CDR3 bases are TGTGCCAGCAGCTCCGGACTGTCCGGGGAG. This translates into CASSSGLSGE. The complete CDR3 sequence is CASSSGLSGELFF. V gene TRBV5-6 combines with J gene TRBJ2-2, with D perhaps matching TRBD2 (5 bases). The read is 3 residues too short to cover the CDR3 end, so that end is filled in from the germline J gene. The CDR3 has 13 residues. Trimming cost V 3 bases and J 6 bases, with 9 bases left between them. The germline gives CDR1 SGHDT, CDR2 YYEEEE.

A note on this clone: The missing CDR3 end, 3 residues past where the read stops, is filled in from the germline J gene. The chain uses TRBV7-3 and TRBJ2-2; 15 bases align to TRBD2. J was trimmed by 2 bases and V by 6 bases; bases with no gene match: 7. The germline gives CDR1 SGHTA, CDR2 FQGTGA. The CDR3 runs 18 residues. The CDR3 region is CASSPRTSGGVNTGELFF. The covered CDR3 bases are TGTGCCAGCAGTCCTAGGACTAGCGGGGGGGTTAACACCGGGGAG.

The CDR3 loop is CASSQEFQGAREKLFF. The part of the CDR3 DNA that was read is TGCGCCAGCAGCCAAGAGTTTCAGGGGGCAAGAGAAAAA. The chain joins TRBV4-1 to TRBJ1-4; TRBD1 matches at 8 bases. The observed sequence ends 3 residues before the CDR3 terminus, with the missing tail filled in from the germline J gene. The CDR3 extends over 16 amino acids. V was pared by 0 bases and J by 8 bases, with 8 bases of the junction left unmatched. Germline V lookup: CDR1 MGHRA, CDR2 YSYEKL.

Remarks on this clone: The sequenced fragment ends 3 residues before the CDR3 boundary, so the rest is inferred from the germline J gene. This sequence joins TRBV5-1 and TRBJ1-1; 8 positions match TRBD1. The CDR3 runs to 14 residues. J lost 5 bases, V lost 4 bases, and 7 bases had no gene match. Germline V gene lookup returns CDR1 SGHRS and CDR2 YFSETQ. The CDR3 sequence is CASSPQGVRTEAFF. The covered CDR3 bases are TGCGCCAGCAGCCCACAGGGGGTAAGAACTGAA.

As to this clone: The read ends 3 residues early relative to the CDR3; the germline J gene fills the gap. The J gene is TRBJ2-5, the V gene TRBV11-2, with no clear D. The CDR3 runs to 14 residues. V was trimmed by 1 base and J by 2 bases, leaving 8 bases between them. Looked up from germline, CDR1 is SGHAT and CDR2 is FQNNGV. The CDR3 DNA, read in part, is TGTGCCAGCAGCTTAGCCGCCGGGCAAGAGACC. Translating it yields CASSLAAGQET. The full CDR3 protein reads CASSLAAGQETQYF. Combining the CDR3 with reference TRBV11-2 and TRBJ2-5 gives the whole variable domain EAGVAQSPRYKIIEKRQSVAFWCNPISGHATLYWYQQILGQGPKLLIQFQNNGVVDDSQLPKDRFSAERLKGVDSTLKIQPAKLEDSAVYLCASSLAAGQETQYFGPGTRLLVL.

Turning to this clone: The sequence runs out 3 residues before the end of the CDR3; the remainder is reconstructed from the germline J gene. The rearrangement uses TRBV5-4 and TRBJ2-3, with D perhaps matching TRBD1 (5 bases). Trimming took off 3 bases at V and 0 bases at J, with 11 bases between the two ends. The CDR3 contains 15 residues. Germline CDR1 is SGHNT and CDR2 is YYREEE (reference sequence). The part of the CDR3 DNA that was read is TGTGCCAGCAGCTCCCTGGGGCCCAGCACAGATACG. This gives the protein CASSSLGPSTDT. The CDR3 in its entirety is CASSSLGPSTDTQYF. Variable domain in full (rest from reference TRBV5-4 and TRBJ2-3): ETGVTQSPTHLIKTRGQQVTLRCSSQSGHNTVSWYQQALGQGPQFIFQYYREEENGRGNFPPRFSGLQFPNYSSELNVNALELDDSALYLCASSSLGPSTDTQYFGPGTRLTVL.

For this clone: From the germline J gene comes the end of the CDR3, since the read stops 3 residues before it. The rearrangement uses TRBV2 and TRBJ1-2, with 12 bases lining up with TRBD1. J was trimmed by 3 bases and V by 7 bases; bases with no gene match: 3. Germline V gene sequence: CDR1 SNHLY, CDR2 FYNNEI. The CDR3 is 14 amino acids. The CDR3 DNA, read in part, is TGTGCCAGCAAAGGGACAGGGGGCGACTATGGC. Its translation is CASKGTGGDYG. Given in full, the CDR3 is CASKGTGGDYGYTF.

A remark on this clone: The CDR3 goes on 3 residues after the read ends, and that part is filled in from the germline J gene. The rearrangement uses TRBV20-1 and TRBJ2-1; TRBD2 aligns across 13 bases. J gave up 6 bases and V 4 bases, and 12 bases lay outside the gene matches. The germline V gene has CDR1 DFQATT and CDR2 SNEGSKA (reference sequence). This CDR3 spans 17 amino acids. The CDR3 loop reads CSAISLELAGGFNEQFF. CDR3 DNA (partial): TGCAGTGCTATAAGCCTGGAACTAGCGGGAGGGTTCAATGAG.

The sequenced CDR3 bases are TGCAGTGCTAGGTTAGGGACAGGGGAGGACATT. It yields the protein CSARLGTGEDI. The CDR3 as a whole reads CSARLGTGEDIQYF. V usage is TRBV20-1 and J usage is TRBJ2-4, with 10 bases fitting TRBD1. The CDR3 is cut off 3 residues early in the read; its end comes from the germline J gene. Germline V CDR1 and CDR2: DFQATT, SNEGSKA (reference sequence). The J segment lost 8 bases and the V segment lost 3 bases, leaving 7 bases of the junction unmatched. There are 14 residues in the CDR3.

As regards this clone: The read ends 3 residues shy of where the CDR3 ends; the end is completed using the germline J gene. This chain uses TRBV20-1 with TRBJ1-5; D perhaps matches TRBD1 (5 bases). Trimming removed 0 bases at V and 5 bases at J, with 11 bases between. The CDR3 has 14 residues. Per the germline V gene, CDR1 is DFQATT and CDR2 is SNEGSKA (reference sequence). CDR3 in amino acids: CSARDNGGDQPQHF. The DNA read from the CDR3 is TGCAGTGCTAGAGATAACGGGGGGGATCAGCCC.

Note on this clone: Read coverage stops 3 residues before the CDR3 terminus; the germline J gene supplies the remainder. The chain couples TRBV30 to TRBJ2-2; D may be TRBD1 (6 bases). This CDR3 is 13 amino acids long. Germline V gene lookup returns CDR1 GTSNPN and CDR2 SVGIG (reference sequence). Trimming left V 0 bases short and J 6 bases short, with 8 bases between. Here the CDR3 reads CAWSVTGPGELFF. The covered CDR3 bases are TGTGCCTGGAGTGTAACAGGGCCCGGGGAG.

About this clone: The read ends 3 residues before the CDR3 terminus; that terminus is restored from the germline J gene. This chain joins TRBV20-1 and TRBJ2-7; D perhaps matches TRBD2 (6 bases). Per germline, CDR1 DFQATT and CDR2 SNEGSKA (reference sequence). The CDR3 consists of 14 residues. Trimming took off 5 bases at V and 4 bases at J, with 18 bases between the two ends. The DNA read from the CDR3 is TGCAGTGCTTTCTCTAGCGCGAACACTTACGAG. The encoded protein is CSAFSSANTYE. The CDR3 as a whole reads CSAFSSANTYEQYF.

On this clone itself: The sequenced fragment ends 3 residues before the CDR3 boundary, so the rest is inferred from the germline J gene. The genes are TRBV5-1 and TRBJ2-1; D may be TRBD2 (8 bases). The CDR3 spans 15 residues. Germline V gene lookup returns CDR1 SGHRS and CDR2 YFSETQ. The V end lost 4 bases, the J end lost 6 bases, and 17 bases lay between the germline ends. This CDR3 reads CASSPGGSGGNEQFF. The part of the CDR3 DNA that was read is TGCGCCAGCAGCCCGGGGGGGTCAGGGGGCAATGAG.

As regards this clone: Read coverage stops 3 residues before the CDR3 terminus; the germline J gene supplies the remainder. The gene calls are TRBV19 and TRBJ1-6, with 8 bases identical to TRBD1. The CDR3 is 15 residues long. Per germline, CDR1 LNHDA and CDR2 SQIVND (reference sequence). Trimming took 3 bases from V and 6 from J; bases not matched to a gene: 4. The CDR3 sequence is CASSMGDRINSPLHF. The CDR3 DNA, read in part, is TGTGCCAGTAGTATGGGGGACAGGATTAATTCACCC.

On this clone: Read data end 3 residues before the CDR3 end; the end is taken from the germline J gene. The J gene is TRBJ2-1, the V gene TRBV20-1; a weak D match, TRBD1 (6 bases). Germline V gene lookup returns CDR1 DFQATT and CDR2 SNEGSKA (reference sequence). Trimming shortened V by 0 bases and J by 4 bases, and 13 bases separated the two germline ends. The CDR3 spans 15 residues. CDR3 region: CSARDLGTSYNEQFF. The part of the CDR3 DNA that was read is TGCAGTGCTAGAGATCTCGGGACATCTTACAATGAG.

Remarks on this clone: The missing CDR3 end, 3 residues past where the read stops, is filled in from the germline J gene. The V and J genes are TRBV27 and TRBJ2-2; a possible D gene is TRBD2 (5 bases). The CDR3 extends over 14 amino acids. Germline CDR1 is MNHEY and CDR2 is SMNVEV (reference sequence). Trimming left V 3 bases short and J 4 bases short, with 9 bases between. The part of the CDR3 DNA that was read is TGTGCCAGCAGTTTGAGAGGGTTCACCGGGGAG. Its protein product is CASSLRGFTGE. The whole CDR3 protein is CASSLRGFTGELFF.

To note about this clone: Read data end 3 residues before the CDR3 end; the end is taken from the germline J gene. V is TRBV19 and J is TRBJ2-7; 10 bases are shared with TRBD2. V shed 5 bases, J shed 6 bases, and the junction held 10 bases outside the gene matches. Germline V gives CDR1 LNHDA, CDR2 SQIVND (reference sequence). CDR3 length equals 15 residues. CDR3 bases read: TGTGCCAGTAGTTCTGGGCTAGCGGGAGTCTCCGAG. Protein: CASSSGLAGVSE. The full CDR3 protein reads CASSSGLAGVSEQYF.